The 4 T cell receptor beta chains given below trace back to one sample, sequenced in a study of T cell responses to AZD1222 COVID-19 vaccine. Produced via immunoSEQ multiplex PCR; TCRdb's table is partial and in-frame only. The sample shows about 180,000 clones, around nine tenths of them seen only once. The sequences come from peripheral blood, collected on day 0 of AZD1222 vaccination. Every receptor here comes from an adult in good health.

The chain joins TRBV3-1 (or the pseudogene TRBV3-2) to TRBJ1-3; D uncertain. V shed 1 base and J shed 0 bases, with 4 bases lying between them. Germline V gene sequence: CDR1 LGHDT, CDR2 YNNKEL (reference sequence). This CDR3 comprises 14 residues. The CDR3: CASSQGFSGNTIYF. As DNA, the CDR3 is TGTGCCAGCAGCCAAGGCTTCTCTGGAAACACCATATATTTT.

The rearrangement links TRBV5-1 to TRBJ2-7; 16 bases are a match to TRBD2. The CDR3 is made up of 18 amino acids. Germline V gene lookup returns CDR1 SGHRS and CDR2 YFSETQ. The V segment lost 0 bases and the J segment 7 bases; nucleotides outside the gene matches: 10. Written as DNA, the CDR3 is TGCGCCAGCAGCTTGGCCGGGACTAGCGGGAGGGCCTCTGGGGAGCAGTACTTC. It specifies CASSLAGTSGRASGEQYF. Together with reference TRBV5-1 and TRBJ2-7, the CDR3 gives the full variable domain: KAGVTQTPRYLIKTRGQQVTLSCSPISGHRSVSWYQQTPGQGLQFLFEYFSETQRNKGNFPGRFSGRQFSNSRSEMNVSTLELGDSALYLCASSLAGTSGRASGEQYFGPGTRLTVT.

This clone was counted between two and nine times. The chain employs TRBV29-1 and TRBJ1-1; the D is unclear. The CDR3 consists of 12 residues. Germline CDR1 and CDR2: SQVTM and ANQGSEA. V lost 6 bases and J 3 bases, leaving 11 bases between the germline ends. The CDR3 bases are TGCAGCGTAAAGCCCGGGGACACTGAAGCTTTCTTT. Translation: CSVKPGDTEAFF.

The chain employs TRBV27 and TRBJ1-1; 7 nucleotides agree with TRBD1. The CDR3 consists of 16 residues. The junction had 8 bases not matched to a gene; V was cut back by 4 bases and J by 0 bases. The germline gives CDR1 MNHEY, CDR2 SMNVEV (reference sequence). The chain's CDR3 is CASSSNIRGVNTEAFF. The CDR3, as DNA: TGTGCCAGCAGTTCTAACATCAGGGGGGTGAACACTGAAGCTTTCTTT.